This TCR beta chain was documented in a study of early T cells in non-severe SARS-CoV-2 infection. Study-wide context: The chains were unpaired, and the sequenced material was bulk RNA from unsorted whole blood.

In TCRdb, the 5' RACE reads were re-called with MiXCR into one record per CDR3 protein. The table has around 40,000 distinct CDR3 sequences, roughly 5.7% seen once. This CDR3 spans 19 amino acids. Germline lookup yields CDR1 SGHAT and CDR2 FQNNGV. V shed 1 base and J 4 bases; nucleotides not matched to a gene: 17. The genes are TRBV11-2 and TRBJ2-3; 7 bases align to TRBD2. Input material: whole blood. The receptor's source is an adult who was a healthcare worker with PCR-confirmed SARS-CoV-2 infection or an uninfected control (not recorded which). The CDR3 loop is CASSLALGGLARLADTQYF. Written as DNA, the CDR3 is TGTGCCAGCAGCTTAGCCCTGGGAGGGCTAGCGCGCCTCGCAGATACGCAGTATTTT.